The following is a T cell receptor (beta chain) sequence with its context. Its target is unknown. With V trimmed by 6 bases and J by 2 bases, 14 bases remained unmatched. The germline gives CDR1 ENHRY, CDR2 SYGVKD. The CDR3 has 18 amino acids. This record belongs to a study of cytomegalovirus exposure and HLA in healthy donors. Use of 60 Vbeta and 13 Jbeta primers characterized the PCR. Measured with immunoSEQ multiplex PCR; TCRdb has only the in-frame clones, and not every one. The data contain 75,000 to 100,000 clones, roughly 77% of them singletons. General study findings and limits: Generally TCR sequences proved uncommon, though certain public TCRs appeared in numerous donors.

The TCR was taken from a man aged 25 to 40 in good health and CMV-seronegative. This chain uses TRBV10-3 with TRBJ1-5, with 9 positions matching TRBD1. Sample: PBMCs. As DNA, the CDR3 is TGTGCCATCAGCGCCCGAACTGGACAGGGGACGGGCAATCAGCCCCAGCATTTT. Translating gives CAISARTGQGTGNQPQHF.